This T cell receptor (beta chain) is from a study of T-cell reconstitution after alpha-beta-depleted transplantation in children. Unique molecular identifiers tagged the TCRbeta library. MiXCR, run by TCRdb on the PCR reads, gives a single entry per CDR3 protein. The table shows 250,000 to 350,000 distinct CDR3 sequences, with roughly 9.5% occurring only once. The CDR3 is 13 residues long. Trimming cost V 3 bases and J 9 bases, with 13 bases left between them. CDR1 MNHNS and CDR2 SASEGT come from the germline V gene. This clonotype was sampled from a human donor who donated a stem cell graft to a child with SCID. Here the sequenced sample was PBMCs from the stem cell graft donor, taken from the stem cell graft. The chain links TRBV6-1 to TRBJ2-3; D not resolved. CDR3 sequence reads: CASSEGIGNTQYF. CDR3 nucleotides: TGTGCCAGCAGTGAGGGAATCGGAAACACGCAGTATTTT.